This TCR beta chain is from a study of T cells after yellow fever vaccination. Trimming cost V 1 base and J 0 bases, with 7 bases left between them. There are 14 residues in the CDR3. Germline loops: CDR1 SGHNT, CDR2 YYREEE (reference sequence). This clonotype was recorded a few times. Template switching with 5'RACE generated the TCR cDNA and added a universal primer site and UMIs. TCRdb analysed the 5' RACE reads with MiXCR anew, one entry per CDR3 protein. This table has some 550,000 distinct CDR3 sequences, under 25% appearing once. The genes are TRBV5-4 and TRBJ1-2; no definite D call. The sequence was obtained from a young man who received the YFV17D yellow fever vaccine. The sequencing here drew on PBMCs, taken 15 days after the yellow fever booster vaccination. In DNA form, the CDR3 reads TGTGCCAGCAGCTTGACTGAGCCTAACTATGGCTACACCTTC. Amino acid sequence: CASSLTEPNYGYTF. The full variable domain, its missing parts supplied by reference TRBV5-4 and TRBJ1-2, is ETGVTQSPTHLIKTRGQQVTLRCSSQSGHNTVSWYQQALGQGPQFIFQYYREEENGRGNFPPRFSGLQFPNYSSELNVNALELDDSALYLCASSLTEPNYGYTFGSGTRLTVV.